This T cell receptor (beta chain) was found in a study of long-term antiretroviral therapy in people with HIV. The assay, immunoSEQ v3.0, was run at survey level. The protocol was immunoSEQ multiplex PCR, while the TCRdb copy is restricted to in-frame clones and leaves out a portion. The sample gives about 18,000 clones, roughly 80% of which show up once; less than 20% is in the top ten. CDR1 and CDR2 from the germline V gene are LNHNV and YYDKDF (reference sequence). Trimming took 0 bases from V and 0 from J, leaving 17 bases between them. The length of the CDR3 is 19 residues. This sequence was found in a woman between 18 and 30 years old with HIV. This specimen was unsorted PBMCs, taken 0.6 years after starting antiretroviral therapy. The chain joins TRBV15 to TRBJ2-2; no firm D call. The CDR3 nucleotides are TGTGCCACCAGCAGAGATAATGGCGCACTGGGTCCGAACACCGGGGAGCTGTTTTTT. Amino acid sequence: CATSRDNGALGPNTGELFF. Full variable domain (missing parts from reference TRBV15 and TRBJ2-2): DAMVIQNPRYQVTQFGKPVTLSCSQTLNHNVMYWYQQKSSQAPKLLFHYYDKDFNNEADTPDNFQSRRPNTSFCFLDIRSPGLGDTAMYLCATSRDNGALGPNTGELFFGEGSRLTVL.